This TCR beta chain emerged from a study of blood T cell repertoires in COVID-19. The V end lost 2 bases, the J end lost 0 bases, and 11 bases lay between the germline ends. CDR3 size: 15 residues. Germline CDR1 and CDR2: LNHDA and SQIVND (reference sequence). Enrollees, roughly 18 to 95 years old, lived in fewer than 25 US areas. Cohorts were based on clinical histories the participants reported. Cohort 3 recovery required two negative PCRs, clearance, or symptom resolution. Sequencing was performed with immunoSEQ multiplex PCR; in TCRdb, only in-frame clones are kept and a portion is missing. The sample has some 290,000 clones, roughly 90% seen once.

This chain uses TRBV19 with TRBJ2-7; a possible D gene is TRBD1 (5 bases). Sequencing was carried out using PBMCs or T cells enriched from blood (not recorded which). This clonotype was obtained from a woman aged 25 to 45 who had recovered from COVID-19. CDR3 DNA sequence: TGTGCCAGTAGTATATCCTTAGGGGACTCCTACGAGCAGTACTTC. The encoded protein is CASSISLGDSYEQYF. The full variable domain, rest sourced from reference TRBV19 and TRBJ2-7, is DGGITQSPKYLFRKEGQNVTLSCEQNLNHDAMYWYRQDPGQGLRLIYYSQIVNDFQKGDIAEGYSVSREKKESFPLTVTSAQKNPTAFYLCASSISLGDSYEQYFGPGTRLTVT.